These 10 T cell receptor beta chains share one sample of origin, sequenced in a study of blood T cells in healthy people across ages. PCR was performed a second time for about 6 to 12 cycles using a sample-barcoded 5' primer and a J-beta primer mix. Each CDR3 protein is one row after TCRdb ran MiXCR on the 5' RACE reads. This sample has about 800,000 distinct CDR3 sequences, with approximately 25% found just once. The same data also went into a second study, on T cells of mothers and their children.

The sample comprised blood. These TCRs come from a boy aged 10-17 years in good health.

This clonotype was counted only a few times. The junction departs from the called germline gene at one end, perhaps through a read error. V gene TRBV28 combines with J gene TRBJ1-2; TRBD1 is a possible D gene (6 bases). Germline lookup yields CDR1 MDHEN and CDR2 SYDVKM. The CDR3 loop spans 15 amino acids. CDR3: CAGSESRGNNYGYTF. In nucleotides, the CDR3 is TGTGCCGGCAGTGAGAGCAGGGGAAATAACTATGGCTACACCTTC.

The chain recombines TRBV7-9 with TRBJ1-5, with no clear D. The CDR3 totals 14 residues. V lost 0 bases and J lost 1, with 4 bases in between. CDR1 SEHNR and CDR2 FQNEAQ come from the germline V gene (reference sequence). The CDR3: CASSLAWSNQPQHF. CDR3 bases: TGTGCCAGCAGCTTAGCTTGGAGCAATCAGCCCCAGCATTTT.

The chain combines TRBV29-1 with TRBJ2-2, with TRBD1 matching 7 bases. The V segment lost 7 bases and the J segment 4 bases; nucleotides outside the gene matches: 9. Germline CDR1 reads SQVTM; CDR2 reads ANQGSEA. The CDR3 is 14 amino acids. The CDR3 spells CSAPDREVTGELFF. CDR3 DNA sequence: TGCAGCGCCCCTGACAGGGAAGTCACCGGGGAGCTGTTTTTT.

This clonotype occurred a few times. This chain connects TRBV4-1 to TRBJ2-5; 9 nucleotides agree with TRBD2. TRBJ2-1 explains the end of the DNA better; the J call may be wrong. The CDR3 totals 14 residues. CDR1 and CDR2 (germline): MGHRA, YSYEKL. The CDR3 reads CASSQLAGFDEQFF. The CDR3 region has the DNA TGCGCCAGCAGCCAGCTAGCGGGATTTGATGAGCAGTTCTTC.

The chain is built from TRBV20-1 and TRBJ2-7; D is unclear. The germline V gene has CDR1 DFQATT and CDR2 SNEGSKA (reference sequence). The CDR3 is 12 residues long. Trimming left V 3 bases short and J 2 bases short, with 8 bases between. The CDR3 bases are TGCAGTGCTAGGACCATAACCTACGAGCAGTACTTC. This gives the protein CSARTITYEQYF.

The table lists this clonotype with a few counts. V gene TRBV10-3 combines with J gene TRBJ1-2; D call uncertain. Trimming pared 2 bases from V and 3 bases from J, leaving 7 bases between. This CDR3 has 13 amino acids. Germline CDR1 and CDR2: ENHRY and SYGVKD. CDR3: CAISERGYYGYTF. Written as DNA, the CDR3 is TGTGCCATCAGTGAGCGCGGCTACTATGGCTACACCTTC.

This clonotype was counted between two and nine times. The chain uses TRBV29-1 and TRBJ2-3, with 10 bases lining up with TRBD2. The CDR3 runs 15 residues. From germline, CDR1 is SQVTM and CDR2 ANQGSEA. With 3 bases clipped from V and 0 bases from J, the junction kept 3 bases outside the gene matches. This chain's CDR3 is CSVDTSGTSTDTQYF. CDR3 DNA: TGCAGCGTTGACACTAGCGGGACTAGCACAGATACGCAGTATTTT.

V and J are TRBV7-9 and TRBJ2-7; perhaps TRBD1 as D (6 bases). Germline-derived CDR1 and CDR2 are SEHNR and FQNEAQ (reference sequence). Trimming removed 5 bases at V and 4 bases at J, with 21 bases between. This CDR3 is 16 amino acids long. The CDR3 region is CASSPPPGHGPYEQYF. The CDR3, as DNA: TGTGCCAGCAGCCCCCCGCCGGGACATGGACCTTACGAGCAGTACTTC.

The chain couples TRBV25-1 to TRBJ1-2; D gene uncertain. CDR1 MGHDK and CDR2 SYGVNS come from the germline V gene. V was cut by 3 bases and J by 0 bases, with 11 bases left in between. The length of the CDR3 is 15 residues. The CDR3 loop reads CASSDESRSNYGYTF. The CDR3 DNA follows: TGTGCCAGCAGTGACGAGAGCCGCTCTAACTATGGCTACACCTTC.

The chain employs TRBV4-3 and TRBJ2-1; D might be TRBD1 or TRBD2, each matching 5 bases. Trimming removed 1 base at V and 2 bases at J, with 12 bases between. This CDR3 region has 16 residues. CDR1 and CDR2 from the germline V gene are LGHNA and YSLEER. In DNA form, the CDR3 reads TGCGCCAGCAGCCAAGGCCCCCCGGGGCCCTACAATGAGCAGTTCTTC. This translates into CASSQGPPGPYNEQFF.